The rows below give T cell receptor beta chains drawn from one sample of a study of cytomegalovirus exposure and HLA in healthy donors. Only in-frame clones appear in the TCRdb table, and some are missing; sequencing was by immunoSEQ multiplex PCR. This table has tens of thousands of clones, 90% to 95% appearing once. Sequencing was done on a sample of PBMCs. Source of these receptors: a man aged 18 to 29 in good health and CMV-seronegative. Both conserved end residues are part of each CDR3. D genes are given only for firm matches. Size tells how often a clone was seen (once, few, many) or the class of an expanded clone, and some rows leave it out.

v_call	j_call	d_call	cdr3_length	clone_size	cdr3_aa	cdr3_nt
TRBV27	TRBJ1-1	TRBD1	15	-	CASSLGQGMNTEAFF	TGTGCCAGCAGTCTCGGACAGGGAATGAACACTGAAGCTTTCTTT
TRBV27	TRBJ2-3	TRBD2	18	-	CASSLRLAGVSGPDTQYF	TGTGCCAGCAGTTTACGACTAGCGGGAGTCTCTGGCCCAGATACGCAGTATTTT
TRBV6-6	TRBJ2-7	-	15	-	CASSYSTTSSYEQYF	TGTGCCAGCAGTTACTCGACTACGAGCTCCTACGAGCAGTACTTC
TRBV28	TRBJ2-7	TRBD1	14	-	CASSVWDRGGEQYF	TGTGCCAGCAGTGTATGGGACAGAGGGGGCGAGCAGTACTTC
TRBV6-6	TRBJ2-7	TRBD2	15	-	CASSFLAGDPYEQYF	TGTGCCAGCAGTTTTCTAGCGGGAGACCCCTACGAGCAGTACTTC
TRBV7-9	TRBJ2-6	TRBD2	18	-	CASSLGASGRAGANVLTF	TGTGCCAGCAGCTTAGGAGCTAGCGGGAGGGCTGGGGCCAACGTCCTGACTTTC
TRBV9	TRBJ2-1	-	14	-	CASSVGESNNEQFF	TGTGCCAGCAGCGTTGGAGAATCCAACAATGAGCAGTTCTTC
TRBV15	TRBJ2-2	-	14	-	CATSRDKETGELFF	TGTGCCACCAGCAGAGATAAGGAGACCGGGGAGCTGTTTTTT
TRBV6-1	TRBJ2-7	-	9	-	CAAGLQQYF	TGTGCCGCAGGGCTTCAGCAGTACTTC
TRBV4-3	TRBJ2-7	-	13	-	CASSQGWANEQYF	TGCGCCAGCAGCCAAGGGTGGGCAAACGAGCAGTACTTC
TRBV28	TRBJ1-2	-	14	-	CASRTLGGQTDPCF	TGTGCCAGCAGGACCCTAGGAGGTCAAACGGATCCTTGCTTC
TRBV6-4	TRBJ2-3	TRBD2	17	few	CASSDEAGGRGTDTQYF	TGTGCCAGCAGTGACGAAGCGGGAGGTCGAGGCACAGATACGCAGTATTTT
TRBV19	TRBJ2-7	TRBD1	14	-	CASSIAGTGYEQYF	TGTGCCAGTAGTATAGCTGGGACAGGTTACGAGCAGTACTTC
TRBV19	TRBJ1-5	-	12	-	CASSFSDQPQHF	TGTGCCAGTAGTTTTTCGGATCAGCCCCAGCATTTT
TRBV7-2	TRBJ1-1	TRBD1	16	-	CASSLEGAAWGTEAFF	TGTGCCAGCAGCTTAGAGGGGGCAGCTTGGGGCACTGAAGCTTTCTTT
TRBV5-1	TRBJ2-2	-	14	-	CASSFTGFGGELFF	TGCGCCAGCAGCTTTACAGGGTTCGGAGGGGAGCTGTTTTTT